This T cell receptor (beta chain) was obtained from a study of blood T cell repertoires in COVID-19. The CDR3 sequence is 15 residues long. The ends lost 7 bases at V and 6 bases at J; junction bases unmatched: 9. The germline V gene has CDR1 LNHDA and CDR2 SQIVND (reference sequence). The method was immunoSEQ multiplex PCR; TCRdb's version includes in-frame clones alone and lacks a portion of them. The sample includes around 150,000 clones, over 80% of them seen just once. J is TRBJ2-1 and V is TRBV19; the match to TRBD1 covers 10 bases. Sequenced input: PBMCs or T cells enriched from blood (not recorded which). The sequence was obtained from a man between 65 and 79 years old who had been exposed to COVID-19. The DNA for the CDR3 is TGTGCCAGTAATCAAGACAGGGGGCGCATCAATGAGCAGTTCTTC. Translating it yields CASNQDRGRINEQFF.